The T cell receptor (beta chain) described here comes from a study of blood T cell repertoires in COVID-19. Study background: PBMCs, B-cell-depleted T cells, or T cells were the source of the cDNA or gDNA that made up the material.

How the authors handled the data: The assay estimated nucleated cells by amplifying reference gene primers. The method was immunoSEQ multiplex PCR; TCRdb's version includes in-frame clones alone and lacks a portion of them. Clone size and the V and J calls come from that table; the DNA yielded D and trimming. This table has over 450,000 clones, 70% to 90% appearing once. This sequence originates from a woman between 50 and 59 years old with COVID-19, enrolled during active disease. The sample was peripheral blood.

As DNA, the CDR3 is TGTGCCAGCAGCTTAGCGGGACAGCTAGAGTCCTACACCTTC. Its protein is CASSLAGQLESYTF. The chain has TRBV11-2 and TRBJ1-2, with TRBD1 identical over 7 bases. CDR1 is SGHAT and CDR2 is FQNNGV in the germline V gene. The CDR3 totals 14 residues. V shed 1 base and J 10 bases; nucleotides not matched to a gene: 9.